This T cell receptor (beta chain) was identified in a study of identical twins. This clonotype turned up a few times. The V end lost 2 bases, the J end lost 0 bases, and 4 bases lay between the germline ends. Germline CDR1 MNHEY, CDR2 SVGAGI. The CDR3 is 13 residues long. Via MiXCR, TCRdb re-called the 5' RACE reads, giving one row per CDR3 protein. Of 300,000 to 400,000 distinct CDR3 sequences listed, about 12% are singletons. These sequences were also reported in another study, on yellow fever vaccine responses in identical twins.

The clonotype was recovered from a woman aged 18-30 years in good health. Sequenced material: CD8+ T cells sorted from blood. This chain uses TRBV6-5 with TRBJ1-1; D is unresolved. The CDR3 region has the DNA TGTGCCAGCAGTTACCAGGTGAACACTGAAGCTTTCTTT. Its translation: CASSYQVNTEAFF.